The source of this T cell receptor (beta chain) is a study of OX40 agonist ivuxolimab in advanced cancers. The study's findings and limits: Expanded clones were, on average, more numerous in CD8+ T cells than in CD4+.

Sequencing used immunoSEQ multiplex PCR; TCRdb keeps in-frame clones, though not all of them. In the table there are around 140,000 clones, about 92% of which are singletons. Comments on this clone: Its antigen is currently unknown.

If patients had autoimmune disease history or systemic immunosuppression, they were excluded. Material: CD4+ or CD8+ T cells sorted from blood, obtained in a trial of the OX40 agonist ivuxolimab. The receptor's source is an adult with an advanced solid tumor such as melanoma, head and neck, liver or kidney cancer.

The CDR3 protein is CASTRTGTGEKLFF. CDR3 nucleotide sequence: TGTGCCAGCACCAGAACAGGGACTGGTGAAAAACTGTTTTTT. The chain links TRBV6-1 to TRBJ1-4; D possibly corresponds to TRBD1 (6 bases). The CDR3 loop spans 14 amino acids. V lost 7 bases, J lost 7 bases, and 16 bases lay in between. Germline-derived CDR1 and CDR2 are MNHNS and SASEGT.